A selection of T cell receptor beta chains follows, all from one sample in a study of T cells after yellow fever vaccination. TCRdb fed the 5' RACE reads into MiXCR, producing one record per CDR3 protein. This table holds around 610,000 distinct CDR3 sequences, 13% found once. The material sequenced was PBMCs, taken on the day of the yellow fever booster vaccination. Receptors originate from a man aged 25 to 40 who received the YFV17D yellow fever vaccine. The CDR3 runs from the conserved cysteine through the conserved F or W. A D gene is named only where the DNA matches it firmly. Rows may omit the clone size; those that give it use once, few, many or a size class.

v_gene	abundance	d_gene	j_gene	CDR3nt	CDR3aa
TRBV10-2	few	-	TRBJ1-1	TGCGCCAGAACTAAAGCTTTCTTT	CARTKAFF
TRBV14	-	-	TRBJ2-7	TGTGCCAGCAGCCAAATAGGCTTTCGTTACGAGCAGTACTTC	CASSQIGFRYEQYF
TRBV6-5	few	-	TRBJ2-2	TGTGCCAGCAGGCCCGTAAAGTCGTTTGGGGAGCTGTTTTTT	CASRPVKSFGELFF
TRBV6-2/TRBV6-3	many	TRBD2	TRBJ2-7	TGTGCCAGCAGTCTTCTCGTCGGGACTAGCGGGAGTCACGAGCAGTACTTC	CASSLLVGTSGSHEQYF
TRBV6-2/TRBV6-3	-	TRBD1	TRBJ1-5	TGTGCCAGCAGTTACCTACAGGGGGGAAGCGGCAATCAGCCCCAGCATTTT	CASSYLQGGSGNQPQHF
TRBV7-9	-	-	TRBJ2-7	TGTGCCAGCAGCTCTCGAAAGGGAGCCTTAAGCTCCTACGAGCAGTACTTC	CASSSRKGALSSYEQYF
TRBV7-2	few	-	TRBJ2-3	TGTGCCAGCAGCTTGTTCCCCCGAATGGTAGGAGATACGCAGTATTTT	CASSLFPRMVGDTQYF
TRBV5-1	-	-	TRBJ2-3	TGCGCCAGCAGCCCGGCCGTGGGCGCCGGCGTGGCAGATACGCAGAATTTT	CASSPAVGAGVADTQNF
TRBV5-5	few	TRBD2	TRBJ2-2	TGTGCCAGCAGCCCTATAGCGGGAGGCCTGACCACCGGGGAGCTGTTTTTT	CASSPIAGGLTTGELFF
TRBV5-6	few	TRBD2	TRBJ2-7	TGTGCCAGCAGTCCGGCGACTAGCAGCTACGAGCAGTACTTC	CASSPATSSYEQYF
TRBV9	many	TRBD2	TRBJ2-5	TGTGCCAGCAGTATTAGCGGGAGGGCCCAGGAGACCCAGTACTTC	CASSISGRAQETQYF
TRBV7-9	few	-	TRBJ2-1	TGTGCCAGCAGCTCAGGGGGGCAATTCTCCTACAATGAGCAGTTCTTC	CASSSGGQFSYNEQFF
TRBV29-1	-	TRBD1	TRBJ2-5	TGCAGCGTTGCAGGACAGGGGACGGAGACCCAGTACTTC	CSVAGQGTETQYF
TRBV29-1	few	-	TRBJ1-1	TGCAGCGTTCGTGGGAGCGTGAACACTGAAGCTTTCTTT	CSVRGSVNTEAFF
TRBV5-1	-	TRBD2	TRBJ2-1	TGCGCCAGCAGCATCCGACCCGGGACTAGCGGGAGCTCCTACAATGAGCAGTTCTTC	CASSIRPGTSGSSYNEQFF
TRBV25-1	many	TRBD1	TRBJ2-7	TGTGCCAGCAGCTTCCCGGGACAGGGGGCTCTTGAGCAGTACTTC	CASSFPGQGALEQYF
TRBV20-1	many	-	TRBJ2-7	TGCAGTGCTCACAGGGTTTCCGACGAGCAGTACTTC	CSAHRVSDEQYF
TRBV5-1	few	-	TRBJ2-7	TGCGCCAGCAGCTTGTGGGGCAGGGACGGGCACGAGCAGTACTTC	CASSLWGRDGHEQYF
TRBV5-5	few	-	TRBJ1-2	TGTGCCAGCAGCCCCACAGGGAGAGGCTACACCTTC	CASSPTGRGYTF
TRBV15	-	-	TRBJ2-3	TGTGCCACCAGCAGGACTGGCCGTACAGATACGCAGTATTTT	CATSRTGRTDTQYF
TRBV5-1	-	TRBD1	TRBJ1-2	TGCGCCAGCAGCAGTCAGACAGGGGGCACTTATGGCTACACCTTC	CASSSQTGGTYGYTF
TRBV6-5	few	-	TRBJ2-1	TGTGCCAGCAGTTATTTACCAACTTGGCGGGCGAGCTCCTACAATGAGCAGTTCTTC	CASSYLPTWRASSYNEQFF
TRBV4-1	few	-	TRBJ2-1	TGCGCCAGCAGCCAAGGGGAGGCCCTGCTGCAGTTCTTC	CASSQGEALLQFF
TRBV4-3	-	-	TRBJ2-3	TGCGCCAGCAGCCAGGATTTGTGGGGTAAAACGGATACGCAGTATTTT	CASSQDLWGKTDTQYF
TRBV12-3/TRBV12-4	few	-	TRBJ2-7	TGTGCCAGCAGTTTAGGTGGCGTGCTAAGGAACGAGCAGTACTTC	CASSLGGVLRNEQYF
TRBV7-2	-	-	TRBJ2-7	TGTGCCAGCAGCGATTCCCCCCCCTACGAGCAGTACTTC	CASSDSPPYEQYF
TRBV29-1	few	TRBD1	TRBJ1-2	TGCAGCGTCGTAGACAGGGGGCGTAACTATGGCTACACCTTC	CSVVDRGRNYGYTF
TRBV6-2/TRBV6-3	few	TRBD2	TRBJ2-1	TGTGCCAGCAGTTATCACCGACTAGCGCCAAGAATCTGCAATGAGCAGTTCTTC	CASSYHRLAPRICNEQFF
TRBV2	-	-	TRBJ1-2	TGTGCCACGAACACAGGATATGGCTACACCTTC	CATNTGYGYTF
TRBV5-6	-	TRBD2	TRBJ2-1	TGTGCCAGCAGCTTGCTCTCGCTAGCGGGTTTAAGCTCCTACAATGAGCAGTTCTTC	CASSLLSLAGLSSYNEQFF
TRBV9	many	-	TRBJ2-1	TGTGCCAGCAGCGTTGGGCATGAGCAGTTCTTC	CASSVGHEQFF
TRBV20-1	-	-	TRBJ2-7	TGCTCCTCAAAGGGTTTCGAGCAGTACTTC	CSSKGFEQYF
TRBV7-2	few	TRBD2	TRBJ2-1	TGTGCCAGCAGCTTTCTTCCTAGCGGGAGGGGATACAATGAGCAGTTCTTC	CASSFLPSGRGYNEQFF
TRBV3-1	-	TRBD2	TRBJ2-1	TGTGCCAGCAGCCAAGTAGCGGGAGGGATCTATTACAATGAGCAGTTCTTC	CASSQVAGGIYYNEQFF
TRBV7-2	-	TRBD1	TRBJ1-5	TGTGCCAGCAGTGACAGGGTCACTCAGCCCCAGCATTTT	CASSDRVTQPQHF
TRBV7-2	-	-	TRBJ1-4	TGTGCCAGCAGCCCCGCCCCGCCGGGGGATGAAAAACTGTTTTTT	CASSPAPPGDEKLFF
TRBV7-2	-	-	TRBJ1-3	TGTGCCAGCAGCCTACAGGTGTTCGCTGGAAACACCATATATTTT	CASSLQVFAGNTIYF
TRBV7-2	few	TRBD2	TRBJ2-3	TGTGCCAGCAAGGAGACTAGCTCAACAGATACGCAGTATTTT	CASKETSSTDTQYF
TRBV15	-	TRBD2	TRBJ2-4	TGTGCCACCAGCAGAGATCCGGCTAGCGGGATAGCCAAAAACATTCAGTACTTC	CATSRDPASGIAKNIQYF
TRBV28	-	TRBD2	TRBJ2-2	TGTGCCAGCCTTTCCCGGGGAGGGGCAGGTCCCGGGGAGCTGTTTTTT	CASLSRGGAGPGELFF
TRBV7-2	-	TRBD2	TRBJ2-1	TGTGCCAGCAGCTTACGGCGACTAGCGAGCTACAATGAGCAGTTCTTC	CASSLRRLASYNEQFF
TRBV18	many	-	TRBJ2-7	TGTGCCAGCTCACCACCATCAGGGGAGGCCTACGAGCAGTACTTC	CASSPPSGEAYEQYF
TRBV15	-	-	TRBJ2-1	TGTGCCACCAGCAGAGATTCTATTAATTTGGCAAATGAGCAGTTCTTC	CATSRDSINLANEQFF
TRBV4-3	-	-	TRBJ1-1	TGCGCCAGCAGCCATCTCACAGTCAACACTGAAGCTTTCTTT	CASSHLTVNTEAFF
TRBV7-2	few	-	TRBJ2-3	TGTGCCAGCAGCTTAGGCGGGGATGGGAGTGATACGCAGTATTTT	CASSLGGDGSDTQYF
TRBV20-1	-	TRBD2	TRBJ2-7	TGCAGTGCTGAGGGAACCTCTGCGGGAGGGTCCTACGAGCAGTACTTC	CSAEGTSAGGSYEQYF
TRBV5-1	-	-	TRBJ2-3	TGCGCCAGCAGCTCCCCGGTCCTAGCAAGCACAGATACGCAGTATTTT	CASSSPVLASTDTQYF
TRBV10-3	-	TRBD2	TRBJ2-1	TGTGCCATCAGCGGCTCCGGGAGGGAATACAATGAGCAGTTCTTC	CAISGSGREYNEQFF
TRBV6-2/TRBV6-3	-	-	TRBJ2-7	TGTGCCAGCAGTTACTCGTTGGCGCAACCCGACTTC	CASSYSLAQPDF
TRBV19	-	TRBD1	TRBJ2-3	TGTGCCACCCGGGACAGGGGGCAAGATACGCAGTATTTT	CATRDRGQDTQYF
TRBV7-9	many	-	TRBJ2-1	TGTGCCAGCAGCTTAGGCGGGTCCATCTACAATGAGCAGTTCTTC	CASSLGGSIYNEQFF
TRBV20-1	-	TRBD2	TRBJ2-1	TGCAGTGCCCCGGGACTAGTTAACTATGAGCAGTTCTTC	CSAPGLVNYEQFF
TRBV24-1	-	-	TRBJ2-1	TGTGCCACCGGCTCGGGGGTACCCTACAATGAGCAGTTCTTC	CATGSGVPYNEQFF
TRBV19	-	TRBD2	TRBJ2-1	TGTGCCAGTCGGCCTAGCGGAAAGAGCTCCTACAATGAGCAGTTCTTC	CASRPSGKSSYNEQFF